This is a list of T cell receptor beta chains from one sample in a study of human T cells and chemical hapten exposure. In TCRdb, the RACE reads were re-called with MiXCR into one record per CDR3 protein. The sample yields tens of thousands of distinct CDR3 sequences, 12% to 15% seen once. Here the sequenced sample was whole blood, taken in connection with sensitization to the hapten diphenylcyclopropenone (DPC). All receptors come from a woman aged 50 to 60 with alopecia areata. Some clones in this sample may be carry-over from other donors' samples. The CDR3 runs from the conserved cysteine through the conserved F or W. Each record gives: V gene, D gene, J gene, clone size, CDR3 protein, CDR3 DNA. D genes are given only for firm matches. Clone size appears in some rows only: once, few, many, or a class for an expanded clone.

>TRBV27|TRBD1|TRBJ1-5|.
CASSLIGQGGQPQHF
TGTGCCAGCAGTTTAATCGGACAGGGAGGACAGCCCCAGCATTTT
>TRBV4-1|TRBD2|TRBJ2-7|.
CASSQIAGGTYEQYF
TGCGCCAGCAGCCAAATAGCGGGAGGGACCTACGAGCAGTACTTC
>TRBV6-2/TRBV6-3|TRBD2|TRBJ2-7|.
CASSYAGTTVEQYF
TGTGCCAGCAGTTACGCAGGGACTACCGTCGAGCAGTACTTC
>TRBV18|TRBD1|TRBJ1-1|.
CASSPGQVGTEAFF
TGTGCCAGCTCACCGGGACAGGTGGGCACTGAAGCTTTCTTT
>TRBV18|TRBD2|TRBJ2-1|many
CASSWTSGKEQFF
TGTGCCAGCTCATGGACTAGCGGAAAAGAGCAGTTCTTC
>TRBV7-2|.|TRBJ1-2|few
CASSPRGGYDYGYTF
TGTGCCAGCAGCCCCCGGGGTGGGTATGACTATGGCTACACCTTC
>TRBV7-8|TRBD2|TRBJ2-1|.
CTSSLFGRVSYNEQFF
TGTACCAGCAGCTTATTCGGGAGGGTCTCCTACAATGAGCAGTTCTTC
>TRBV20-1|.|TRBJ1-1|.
CSASPPGGNTEAFF
TGCAGTGCTAGCCCCCCCGGGGGCAACACTGAAGCTTTCTTT
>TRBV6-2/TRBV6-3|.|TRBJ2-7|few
CASRPSAHEQYF
TGTGCCAGCAGACCCAGCGCGCACGAGCAGTACTTC
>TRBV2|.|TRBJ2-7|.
CASSVVLPYEQYF
TGTGCCAGCAGTGTTGTCTTACCCTACGAGCAGTACTTC
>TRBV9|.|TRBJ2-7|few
CASSARAASSYEQYF
TGTGCCAGCAGCGCACGGGCCGCCAGCTCCTACGAGCAGTACTTC
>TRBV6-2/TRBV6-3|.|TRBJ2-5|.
CASSSRPIQGGETQYF
TGTGCCAGCAGTTCAAGACCAATACAGGGGGGGGAGACCCAGTACTTC
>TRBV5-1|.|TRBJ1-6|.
CASSEGGGNSPLHF
TGCGCCAGCAGCGAGGGAGGTGGTAATTCACCCCTCCACTTT
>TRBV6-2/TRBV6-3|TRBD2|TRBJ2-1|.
CASRLAGGPSNEQFF
TGTGCCAGCAGATTAGCGGGAGGGCCAAGTAATGAGCAGTTCTTC
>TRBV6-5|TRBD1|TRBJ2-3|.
CASSGQGGTDTQYF
TGTGCCAGCAGTGGACAGGGGGGCACAGATACGCAGTATTTT
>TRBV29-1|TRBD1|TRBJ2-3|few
CSVKRTGVPDTQYF
TGCAGCGTCAAACGGACAGGTGTGCCAGATACGCAGTATTTT
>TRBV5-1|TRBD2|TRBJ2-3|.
CASSLVLAGATDTQYF
TGCGCCAGCAGCTTGGTACTAGCGGGAGCGACAGATACGCAGTATTTT
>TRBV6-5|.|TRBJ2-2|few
CASSFPPRPGELFF
TGTGCCAGCAGTTTCCCCCCCAGGCCCGGGGAGCTGTTTTTT
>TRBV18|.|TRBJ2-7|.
CASSFPGSYEQYF
TGTGCCAGCTCATTCCCGGGGTCCTACGAGCAGTACTTC
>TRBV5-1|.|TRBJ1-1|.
CASSLVGTPNEAFF
TGCGCCAGCAGCTTGGTCGGCACACCAAATGAAGCTTTCTTT
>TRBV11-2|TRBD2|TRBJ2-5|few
CASSFRGLAEETQYF
TGTGCCAGCAGCTTTAGGGGACTAGCGGAAGAGACCCAGTACTTC
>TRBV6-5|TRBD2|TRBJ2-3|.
CASSYASGRGADTQYF
TGTGCCAGCAGTTACGCCAGCGGGAGGGGGGCAGATACGCAGTATTTT
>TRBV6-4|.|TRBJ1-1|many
CASRGGTEAFF
TGTGCCAGCCGGGGTGGAACTGAAGCTTTCTTT
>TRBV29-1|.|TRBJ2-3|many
CSGGVTGSRDTQYF
TGCAGCGGGGGGGTGACAGGGAGCAGAGATACGCAGTATTTT
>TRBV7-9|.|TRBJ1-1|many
CASSLPAMNTEAFF
TGTGCCAGCAGCTTACCCGCCATGAACACTGAAGCTTTCTTT
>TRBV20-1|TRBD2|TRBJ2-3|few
CSARGTSTTDTQYF
TGCAGTGCTAGGGGGACTAGCACCACAGATACGCAGTATTTT
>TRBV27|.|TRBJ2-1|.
CASSLSSGDEQFF
TGTGCCAGCAGTTTATCATCCGGGGACGAGCAGTTCTTC
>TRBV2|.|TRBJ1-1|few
CASLLLRNTEAFF
TGTGCCAGCCTATTACTGAGGAACACTGAAGCTTTCTTT
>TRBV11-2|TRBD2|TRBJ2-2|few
CASRFSGRAQNTGELFF
TGTGCCAGCAGATTTAGCGGGAGGGCCCAGAACACCGGGGAGCTGTTTTTT
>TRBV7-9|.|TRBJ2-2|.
CASSVGTRGPGELFF
TGTGCCAGCAGCGTAGGGACGAGGGGTCCCGGGGAGCTGTTTTTT
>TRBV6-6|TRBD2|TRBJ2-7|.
CASSYKLADSYEQYF
TGTGCCAGCAGTTATAAACTAGCGGATTCCTACGAGCAGTACTTC
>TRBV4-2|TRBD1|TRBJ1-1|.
CASSSLGQGNTEAFF
TGTGCCAGCAGCTCTCTCGGACAGGGGAACACTGAAGCTTTCTTT
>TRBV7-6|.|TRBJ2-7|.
CASSSPGTDEQYF
TGTGCCAGCAGCTCCCCGGGAACGGACGAGCAGTACTTC
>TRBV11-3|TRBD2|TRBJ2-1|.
CASSLDYGLAGSNEQFF
TGTGCCAGCAGCTTAGATTACGGACTAGCGGGATCTAATGAGCAGTTCTTC
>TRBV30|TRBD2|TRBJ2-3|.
CTWSVNTGGGPDTQYF
TGTACCTGGAGCGTTAATACGGGAGGAGGCCCAGATACGCAGTATTTT
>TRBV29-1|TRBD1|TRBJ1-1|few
CSVRTGVMNTEAFF
TGCAGCGTAAGGACAGGAGTTATGAACACTGAAGCTTTCTTT
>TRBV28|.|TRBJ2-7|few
CASRGEYEQYF
TGTGCCAGCAGGGGGGAGTACGAGCAGTACTTC
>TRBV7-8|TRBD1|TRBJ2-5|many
CASSYRDRQETQYF
TGTGCCAGCAGCTACCGGGACAGACAAGAGACCCAGTACTTC
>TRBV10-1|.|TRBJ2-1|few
CAFHVVENEQFF
TGCGCCTTCCACGTCGTGGAGAATGAGCAGTTCTTC
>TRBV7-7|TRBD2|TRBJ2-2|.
CASSPSLIVAGAGELFF
TGTGCCAGCAGCCCCTCCTTAATTGTAGCGGGAGCCGGGGAGCTGTTTTTT
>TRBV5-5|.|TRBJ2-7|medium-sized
CASSLAVSSYEQYF
TGTGCCAGCAGCTTGGCTGTTAGCTCCTACGAGCAGTACTTC
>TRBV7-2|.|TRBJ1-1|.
CASRIHREGTEAFF
TGTGCCAGCAGGATCCACAGGGAGGGCACTGAAGCTTTCTTT
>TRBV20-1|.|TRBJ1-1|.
CSARFGRMNTEAFF
TGCAGTGCTAGATTTGGCAGGATGAACACTGAAGCTTTCTTT